This TCR beta chain came from a study of shared clonotypes between healthy human individuals. The overall study: With ages of 18 to 49, the donors were two women and three men.

On this clone: Its specificity is unknown.

This CDR3 region has 15 residues. Germline V gene lookup returns CDR1 KGHSH and CDR2 LQKENI. The V segment lost 5 bases and the J segment 0 bases; nucleotides outside the gene matches: 6. Study-wide points: Measured sharing among donors was expected to vary with sequencing depth. The study's rarefaction showed incomplete sorted-subset sequencing despite large depth.

The input for sorted-subset replicate PCRs was about 210 ng DNA, about 29,000 T cell genomes. Generated by immunoSEQ multiplex PCR, the TCRdb table keeps only in-frame clones and is missing some. Of around 700,000 clones listed, 73% were seen once; the top ten hold around 1.8%. The sequence derives from a woman aged 30 to 39 in good health. The sample comprised memory CD4+ T cells sorted from blood. Indicated subset: CD45RA-negative fraction. The chain uses TRBV18 and TRBJ1-1; 7 bases are a match to TRBD1. The CDR3, as DNA: TGTGCCAGCTCAGGGTCAGACAGGGTGAACACTGAAGCTTTCTTT. Encoded protein: CASSGSDRVNTEAFF.